Listed below are T cell receptor beta chains from one sample, sequenced in a study of CD8 T cells in ankylosing spondylitis. TCRdb analysed the 5' RACE reads with MiXCR anew, one entry per CDR3 protein. The sample lists nearly 350,000 distinct CDR3 sequences; about 14% were seen once. The specimen sequenced was blood, either unsorted or a sorted T cell fraction (not recorded which). Receptor source: a male donor with ankylosing spondylitis or in good health (not recorded which). Each CDR3 is given with its conserved first and last residue. Each record gives: V gene, D gene, J gene, clone size, CDR3 protein, CDR3 DNA. D genes are given only for firm matches. Size values are once, few and many counts, or a class for expanded clones, and some rows have none.

v_gene: TRBV5-6; d_gene: TRBD2; j_gene: TRBJ2-5; abundance: few; CDR3aa: CASSALAVFRETQYF; CDR3nt: TGTGCCAGCAGCGCCCTAGCGGTGTTTAGGGAGACCCAGTACTTC
v_gene: TRBV5-1; d_gene: -; j_gene: TRBJ2-5; abundance: few; CDR3aa: CASSDRAVQETQYF; CDR3nt: TGCGCCAGCAGCGACCGCGCGGTACAAGAGACCCAGTACTTC
v_gene: TRBV5-6; d_gene: -; j_gene: TRBJ2-7; abundance: -; CDR3aa: CASSLRFEQYF; CDR3nt: TGTGCCAGCAGCTTACGTTTCGAGCAGTACTTC
v_gene: TRBV5-1; d_gene: -; j_gene: TRBJ2-5; abundance: -; CDR3aa: CASSLRRGETQYF; CDR3nt: TGCGCCAGCAGCTTGAGACGGGGTGAGACCCAGTACTTC
v_gene: TRBV4-2; d_gene: TRBD2; j_gene: TRBJ2-1; abundance: -; CDR3aa: CASSQGLAGGFGNEQFF; CDR3nt: TGTGCCAGCAGCCAAGGGCTTGCGGGGGGCTTTGGGAATGAGCAGTTCTTC
v_gene: TRBV11-2; d_gene: TRBD1; j_gene: TRBJ2-2; abundance: -; CDR3aa: CASSLSGDRPNTGELFF; CDR3nt: TGTGCCAGCAGCTTAAGTGGGGACAGGCCGAACACCGGGGAGCTGTTTTTT
v_gene: TRBV6-5; d_gene: -; j_gene: TRBJ1-5; abundance: -; CDR3aa: CASSYSMADQPQHF; CDR3nt: TGTGCCAGCAGTTACTCGATGGCCGATCAGCCCCAGCATTTT
v_gene: TRBV4-1; d_gene: TRBD1; j_gene: TRBJ2-6; abundance: few; CDR3aa: CASSQVDVGTGVPGANVLTF; CDR3nt: TGCGCCAGCAGCCAAGTAGATGTGGGGACAGGGGTCCCTGGGGCCAACGTCCTGACTTTC
v_gene: TRBV12-3/TRBV12-4; d_gene: TRBD2; j_gene: TRBJ2-7; abundance: once; CDR3aa: CASSGLAPSYEQYF; CDR3nt: TGTGCCAGCAGCGGACTAGCGCCTTCCTACGAGCAGTACTTC
v_gene: TRBV5-6; d_gene: -; j_gene: TRBJ1-1; abundance: many; CDR3aa: CASSYITEAFF; CDR3nt: TGTGCCAGCAGTTATATCACTGAAGCTTTCTTT
v_gene: TRBV2; d_gene: TRBD2; j_gene: TRBJ2-7; abundance: once; CDR3aa: CATKLAGGTYEQYF; CDR3nt: TGTGCCACCAAACTAGCGGGGGGAACCTACGAGCAGTACTTC
v_gene: TRBV25-1; d_gene: -; j_gene: TRBJ2-3; abundance: few; CDR3aa: CASSVSLGGTDTQYF; CDR3nt: TGTGCCAGCAGTGTATCCCTAGGGGGAACAGATACGCAGTATTTT
v_gene: TRBV5-1; d_gene: TRBD2; j_gene: TRBJ2-5; abundance: many; CDR3aa: CASSLGLAQETQYF; CDR3nt: TGCGCCAGCAGCTTGGGACTAGCACAAGAGACCCAGTACTTC
v_gene: TRBV7-2; d_gene: TRBD2; j_gene: TRBJ2-7; abundance: -; CDR3aa: CASSLINAGGGYEQYF; CDR3nt: TGTGCCAGCAGCCTGATTAATGCGGGGGGAGGCTACGAGCAGTACTTC
v_gene: TRBV10-3; d_gene: TRBD1; j_gene: TRBJ2-2; abundance: many; CDR3aa: CAISESARDRTYTGELFF; CDR3nt: TGTGCCATCAGTGAGTCGGCCCGGGACAGGACCTACACCGGGGAGCTGTTTTTT
v_gene: TRBV10-3; d_gene: -; j_gene: TRBJ1-1; abundance: few; CDR3aa: CAISELMNTEAFF; CDR3nt: TGTGCCATCAGTGAGTTAATGAACACTGAAGCTTTCTTT
v_gene: TRBV20-1; d_gene: -; j_gene: TRBJ2-7; abundance: -; CDR3aa: CSARDLNLNGERYEQYF; CDR3nt: TGCAGTGCTAGAGATCTTAATTTGAACGGGGAAAGGTACGAGCAGTACTTC
v_gene: TRBV20-1; d_gene: TRBD1; j_gene: TRBJ2-5; abundance: -; CDR3aa: CSASRPGQGQETQYF; CDR3nt: TGCAGTGCCTCAAGGCCGGGACAGGGGCAAGAGACCCAGTACTTC
v_gene: TRBV10-3; d_gene: TRBD1; j_gene: TRBJ2-7; abundance: -; CDR3aa: CAISDPGQGGYEQYF; CDR3nt: TGTGCCATCAGTGACCCGGGACAGGGAGGCTACGAGCAGTACTTC
v_gene: TRBV5-1; d_gene: -; j_gene: TRBJ1-1; abundance: many; CDR3aa: CASLYLPNTEAFF; CDR3nt: TGCGCCAGCCTTTATCTTCCGAACACTGAAGCTTTCTTT
v_gene: TRBV6-5; d_gene: -; j_gene: TRBJ2-5; abundance: -; CDR3aa: CASSYSGFTTQETQYF; CDR3nt: TGTGCCAGCAGTTACTCGGGCTTTACAACCCAAGAGACCCAGTACTTC
v_gene: TRBV5-6; d_gene: -; j_gene: TRBJ2-4; abundance: few; CDR3aa: CASSKDTQNIQYF; CDR3nt: TGTGCCAGCAGCAAGGACACCCAGAACATTCAGTACTTC
v_gene: TRBV4-1; d_gene: TRBD2; j_gene: TRBJ2-7; abundance: few; CDR3aa: CASSQDQRGVYEQYF; CDR3nt: TGCGCCAGCAGCCAAGATCAGCGGGGGGTCTACGAGCAGTACTTC
v_gene: TRBV6-1; d_gene: -; j_gene: TRBJ1-6; abundance: few; CDR3aa: CASRIQGLGNSPLHF; CDR3nt: TGTGCCAGCAGGATACAGGGTTTGGGTAATTCACCCCTCCACTTT
v_gene: TRBV9; d_gene: -; j_gene: TRBJ2-2; abundance: -; CDR3aa: CASSMDTGELFF; CDR3nt: TGTGCCAGCAGTATGGACACCGGGGAGCTGTTTTTT
v_gene: TRBV11-2; d_gene: TRBD2; j_gene: TRBJ2-1; abundance: few; CDR3aa: CASSRLAGGRQEQFF; CDR3nt: TGTGCCAGCAGCCGACTAGCGGGAGGCCGACAAGAGCAGTTCTTC
v_gene: TRBV6-1; d_gene: TRBD2; j_gene: TRBJ2-7; abundance: -; CDR3aa: CASKGSGFYEQYF; CDR3nt: TGTGCCAGCAAGGGTAGCGGGTTCTACGAGCAGTACTTC
v_gene: TRBV6-6; d_gene: TRBD2; j_gene: TRBJ2-3; abundance: few; CDR3aa: CASLSGVLGTQYF; CDR3nt: TGTGCCAGCCTGAGCGGGGTGCTGGGTACGCAGTATTTT
v_gene: TRBV29-1; d_gene: -; j_gene: TRBJ1-1; abundance: few; CDR3aa: CSVLPQNTEAFF; CDR3nt: TGCAGCGTTCTCCCGCAGAACACTGAAGCTTTCTTT
v_gene: TRBV6-1; d_gene: TRBD1; j_gene: TRBJ2-6; abundance: once; CDR3aa: CASSEDGTGLSGANVLTF; CDR3nt: TGTGCCAGCAGTGAAGACGGGACAGGTCTTAGTGGGGCCAACGTCCTGACTTTC
v_gene: TRBV5-1; d_gene: -; j_gene: TRBJ2-1; abundance: few; CDR3aa: CASSLGRPYNEQFF; CDR3nt: TGCGCCAGCAGCTTGGGCAGGCCCTACAATGAGCAGTTCTTC
v_gene: TRBV29-1; d_gene: TRBD1; j_gene: TRBJ2-2; abundance: -; CDR3aa: CSVGGQGGTGELFF; CDR3nt: TGCAGCGTCGGTGGACAGGGGGGCACCGGGGAGCTGTTTTTT
v_gene: TRBV4-1; d_gene: -; j_gene: TRBJ1-6; abundance: many; CDR3aa: CASSQEGGSYNSPLHF; CDR3nt: TGCGCCAGCAGCCAAGAGGGGGGCTCCTATAATTCACCCCTCCACTTT
v_gene: TRBV5-1; d_gene: TRBD1; j_gene: TRBJ1-1; abundance: few; CDR3aa: CASSPTGATNTEAFF; CDR3nt: TGCGCCAGCAGCCCCACAGGGGCCACGAACACTGAAGCTTTCTTT
v_gene: TRBV20-1; d_gene: TRBD2; j_gene: TRBJ2-4; abundance: -; CDR3aa: CSARWLAGAKNIQYF; CDR3nt: TGCAGTGCTAGATGGCTAGCGGGGGCCAAAAACATTCAGTACTTC
v_gene: TRBV20-1; d_gene: -; j_gene: TRBJ1-2; abundance: -; CDR3aa: CSAREGYLYGYTF; CDR3nt: TGCAGTGCTAGAGAAGGGTACCTCTATGGCTACACCTTC
v_gene: TRBV5-1; d_gene: -; j_gene: TRBJ2-3; abundance: few; CDR3aa: CASSPGVDTQYF; CDR3nt: TGCGCCAGCAGCCCGGGGGTAGATACGCAGTATTTT
v_gene: TRBV7-9; d_gene: -; j_gene: TRBJ2-3; abundance: many; CDR3aa: CASSLDVLGSTDTQYF; CDR3nt: TGTGCCAGCAGCCTCGATGTGTTGGGGAGCACAGATACGCAGTATTTT
v_gene: TRBV29-1; d_gene: TRBD2; j_gene: TRBJ2-1; abundance: -; CDR3aa: CSVWTGGSRYNEQFF; CDR3nt: TGCAGCGTTTGGACGGGCGGGAGTCGGTACAATGAGCAGTTCTTC
v_gene: TRBV5-1; d_gene: -; j_gene: TRBJ2-7; abundance: many; CDR3aa: CASSLGRRYEQYF; CDR3nt: TGCGCCAGCAGCTTGGGAAGGAGGTACGAGCAGTACTTC
v_gene: TRBV7-2; d_gene: TRBD1; j_gene: TRBJ1-1; abundance: few; CDR3aa: CATAKGALNTEAFF; CDR3nt: TGTGCCACTGCTAAGGGGGCTCTGAACACTGAAGCTTTCTTT
v_gene: TRBV27; d_gene: TRBD2; j_gene: TRBJ2-3; abundance: -; CDR3aa: CASSLRGTSGGAKGTQYF; CDR3nt: TGTGCCAGCAGTTTAAGGGGGACTAGCGGGGGGGCCAAAGGTACGCAGTATTTT